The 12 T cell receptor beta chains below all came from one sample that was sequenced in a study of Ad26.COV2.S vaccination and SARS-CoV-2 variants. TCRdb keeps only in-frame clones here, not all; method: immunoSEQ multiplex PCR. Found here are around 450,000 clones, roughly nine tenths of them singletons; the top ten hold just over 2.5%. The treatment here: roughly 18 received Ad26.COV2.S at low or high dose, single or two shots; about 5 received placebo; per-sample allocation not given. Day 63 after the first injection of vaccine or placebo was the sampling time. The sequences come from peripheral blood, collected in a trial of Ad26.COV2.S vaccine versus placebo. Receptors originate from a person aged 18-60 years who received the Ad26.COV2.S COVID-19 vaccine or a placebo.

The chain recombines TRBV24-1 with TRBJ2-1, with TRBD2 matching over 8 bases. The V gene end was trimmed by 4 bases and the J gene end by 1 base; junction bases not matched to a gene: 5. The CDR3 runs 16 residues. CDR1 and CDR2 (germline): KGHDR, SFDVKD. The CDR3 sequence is CATSDPLAGSYNEQFF. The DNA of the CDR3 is TGTGCCACCAGTGACCCGTTAGCGGGATCCTACAATGAGCAGTTCTTC.

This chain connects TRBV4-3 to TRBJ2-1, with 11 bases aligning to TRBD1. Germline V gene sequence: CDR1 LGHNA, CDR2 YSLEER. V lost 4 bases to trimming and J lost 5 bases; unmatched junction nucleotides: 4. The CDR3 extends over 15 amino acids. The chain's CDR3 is CASSPWTGGNNEQFF. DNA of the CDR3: TGCGCCAGCAGCCCCTGGACAGGGGGCAACAATGAGCAGTTCTTC.

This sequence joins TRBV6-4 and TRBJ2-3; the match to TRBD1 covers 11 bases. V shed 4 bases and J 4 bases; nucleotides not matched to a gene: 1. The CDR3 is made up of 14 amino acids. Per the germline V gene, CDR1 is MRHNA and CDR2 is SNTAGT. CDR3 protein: CASSGTGGADTQYF. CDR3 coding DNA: TGTGCCAGCAGTGGGACAGGGGGCGCAGATACGCAGTATTTT.

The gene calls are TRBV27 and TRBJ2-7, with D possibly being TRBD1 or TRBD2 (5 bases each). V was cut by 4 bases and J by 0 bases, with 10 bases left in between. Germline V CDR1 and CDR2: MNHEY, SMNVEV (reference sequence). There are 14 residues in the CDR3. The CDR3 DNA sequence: TGTGCCAGCAGTTGGGGACGGAACTCCTACGAGCAGTACTTC. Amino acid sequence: CASSWGRNSYEQYF.

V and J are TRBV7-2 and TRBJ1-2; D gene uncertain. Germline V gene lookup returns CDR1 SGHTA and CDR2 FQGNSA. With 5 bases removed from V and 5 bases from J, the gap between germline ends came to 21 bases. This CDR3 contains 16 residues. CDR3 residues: CASSTSVYSQEYGYTF. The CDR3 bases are TGTGCCAGCAGCACCTCGGTGTACAGCCAAGAGTATGGCTACACCTTC. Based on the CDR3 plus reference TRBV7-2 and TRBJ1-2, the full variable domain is GAGVSQSPSNKVTEKGKDVELRCDPISGHTALYWYRQSLGQGLEFLIYFQGNSAPDKSGLPSDRFSAERTGGSVSTLTIQRTQQEDSAVYLCASSTSVYSQEYGYTFGSGTRLTVV.

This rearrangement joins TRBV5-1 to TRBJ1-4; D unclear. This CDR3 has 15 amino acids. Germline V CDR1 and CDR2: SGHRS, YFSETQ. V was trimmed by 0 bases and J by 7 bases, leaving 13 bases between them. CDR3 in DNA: TGCGCCAGCAGCTTGGATGCCGGGTTTGGTGAAAAACTGTTTTTT. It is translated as CASSLDAGFGEKLFF.

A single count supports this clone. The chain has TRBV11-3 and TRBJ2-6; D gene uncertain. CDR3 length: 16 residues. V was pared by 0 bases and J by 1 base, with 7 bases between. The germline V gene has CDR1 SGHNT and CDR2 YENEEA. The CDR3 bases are TGTGCCAGCAGCTTAGATCTGCCTTCTGGGGCCAACGTCCTGACTTTC. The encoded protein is CASSLDLPSGANVLTF.

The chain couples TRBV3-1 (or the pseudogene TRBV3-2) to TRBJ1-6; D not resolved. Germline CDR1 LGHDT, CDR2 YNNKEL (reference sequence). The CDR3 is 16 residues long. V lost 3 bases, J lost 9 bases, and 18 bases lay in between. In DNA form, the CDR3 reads TGTGCCAGCAGCCAGGGGAGAGAAGCTCAGCCTTCACCCCTCCACTTT. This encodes CASSQGREAQPSPLHF.

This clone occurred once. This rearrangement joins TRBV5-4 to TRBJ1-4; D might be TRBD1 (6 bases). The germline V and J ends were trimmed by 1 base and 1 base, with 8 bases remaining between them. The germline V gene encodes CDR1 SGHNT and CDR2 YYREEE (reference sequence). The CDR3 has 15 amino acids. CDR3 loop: CASSLSRGTNEKLFF. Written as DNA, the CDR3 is TGTGCCAGCAGCTTGAGCAGGGGAACTAATGAAAAACTGTTTTTT.

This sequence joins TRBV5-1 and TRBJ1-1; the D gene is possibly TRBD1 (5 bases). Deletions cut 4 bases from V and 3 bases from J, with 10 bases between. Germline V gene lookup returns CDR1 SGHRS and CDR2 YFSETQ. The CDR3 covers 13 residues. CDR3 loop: CASSPLGDTEAFF. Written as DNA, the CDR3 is TGCGCCAGCAGCCCTCTGGGGGACACTGAAGCTTTCTTT. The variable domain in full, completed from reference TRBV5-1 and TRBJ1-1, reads KAGVTQTPRYLIKTRGQQVTLSCSPISGHRSVSWYQQTPGQGLQFLFEYFSETQRNKGNFPGRFSGRQFSNSRSEMNVSTLELGDSALYLCASSPLGDTEAFFGQGTRLTVV.

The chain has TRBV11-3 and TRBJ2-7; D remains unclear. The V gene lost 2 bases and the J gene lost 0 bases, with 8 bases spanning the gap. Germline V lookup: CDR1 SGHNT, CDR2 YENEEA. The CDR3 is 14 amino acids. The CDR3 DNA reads TGTGCCAGCAGCTTACAGGTTTACTCCTACGAGCAGTACGTC. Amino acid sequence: CASSLQVYSYEQYV.

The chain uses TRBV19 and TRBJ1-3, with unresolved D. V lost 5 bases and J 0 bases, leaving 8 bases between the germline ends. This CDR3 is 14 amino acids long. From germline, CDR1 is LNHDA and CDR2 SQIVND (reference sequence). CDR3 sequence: CASSASFSGNTIYF. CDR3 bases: TGTGCCAGTAGTGCCTCCTTCTCTGGAAACACCATATATTTT. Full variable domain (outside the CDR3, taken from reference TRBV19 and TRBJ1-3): DGGITQSPKYLFRKEGQNVTLSCEQNLNHDAMYWYRQDPGQGLRLIYYSQIVNDFQKGDIAEGYSVSREKKESFPLTVTSAQKNPTAFYLCASSASFSGNTIYFGEGSWLTVV.